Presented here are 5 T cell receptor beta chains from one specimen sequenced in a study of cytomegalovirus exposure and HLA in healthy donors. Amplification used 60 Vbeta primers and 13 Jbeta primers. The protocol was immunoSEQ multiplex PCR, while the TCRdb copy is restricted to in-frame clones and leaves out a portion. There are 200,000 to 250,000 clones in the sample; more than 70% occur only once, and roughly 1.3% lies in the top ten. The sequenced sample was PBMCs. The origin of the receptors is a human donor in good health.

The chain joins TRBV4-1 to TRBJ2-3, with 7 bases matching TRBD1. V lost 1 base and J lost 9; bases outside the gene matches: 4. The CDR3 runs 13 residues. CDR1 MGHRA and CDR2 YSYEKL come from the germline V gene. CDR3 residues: CASSQVTGETQYF. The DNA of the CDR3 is TGCGCCAGCAGCCAAGTCACAGGGGAAACGCAGTATTTT.

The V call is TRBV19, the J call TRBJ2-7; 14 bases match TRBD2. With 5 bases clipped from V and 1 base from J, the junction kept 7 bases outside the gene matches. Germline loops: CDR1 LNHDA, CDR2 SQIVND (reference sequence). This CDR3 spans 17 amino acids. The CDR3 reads CASSQTSGRALSYEQYF. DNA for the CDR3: TGTGCCAGTAGTCAGACTAGCGGGAGGGCCTTATCCTACGAGCAGTACTTC.

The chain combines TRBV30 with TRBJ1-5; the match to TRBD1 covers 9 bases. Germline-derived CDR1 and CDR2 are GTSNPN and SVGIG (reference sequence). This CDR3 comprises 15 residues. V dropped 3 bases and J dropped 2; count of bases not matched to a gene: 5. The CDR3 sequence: CAWSPGQGRNQPQHF. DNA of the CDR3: TGTGCCTGGAGCCCGGGACAGGGACGCAATCAGCCCCAGCATTTT. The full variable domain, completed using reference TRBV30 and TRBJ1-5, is SQTIHQWPATLVQPVGSPLSLECTVEGTSNPNLYWYRQAAGRGLQLLFYSVGIGQISSEVPQNLSASRPQDRQFILSSKKLLLSDSGFYLCAWSPGQGRNQPQHFGDGTRLSIL.

CDR3 nucleotides: TGCGCCAGCAGTCAATTGCGGGGACGGGGAACAGATACGCAGTATTTT. Its translation: CASSQLRGRGTDTQYF. V and J are TRBV23-1 and TRBJ2-3, with TRBD2 as a possible D gene (6 bases). TRBV23-1 is given ORF status, its function remaining uncertain. This CDR3 has 16 residues. The ends were cut back, 1 base at V and 3 bases at J, with 14 bases in the middle.

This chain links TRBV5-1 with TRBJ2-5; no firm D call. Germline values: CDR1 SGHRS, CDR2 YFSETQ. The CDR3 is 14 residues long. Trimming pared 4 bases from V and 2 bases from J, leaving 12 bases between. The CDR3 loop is CASSPQGEQETQYF. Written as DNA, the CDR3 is TGCGCCAGCAGCCCTCAAGGAGAGCAAGAGACCCAGTACTTC.